This entry describes one T cell receptor (beta chain). Its antigen is unknown. These data come from a study of cytomegalovirus exposure and HLA in healthy donors. Study results and caveats: A cluster of highly shared sequence variants was likely a sequencing artifact. For most TCR beta V segments, an earlier analysis put the productive rate at about 87% or about 30% of the time. Later analysis demonstrated an association between a missense DCLRE1C variant and TCR beta V- and J-gene trimming.

The PCR made use of 60 Vbeta and 13 Jbeta primers. Using immunoSEQ multiplex PCR, the repertoire was profiled, and TCRdb retains in-frame clones only, with some absent. The data show 95,000 to 100,000 clones, about four fifths seen once. The length of the CDR3 is 19 residues. Trimming left V 5 bases short and J 6 bases short, with 33 bases between. The V gene's germline CDR1 is SGHRS and CDR2 YFSETQ. This clonotype originated in a female donor in good health and CMV-seropositive. The sample taken for sequencing was PBMCs. The chain employs TRBV5-1 and TRBJ2-7; maybe TRBD1 (6 bases). Here the CDR3 reads CASSQDGTRLTHRRPEQYF. The CDR3 region has the DNA TGCGCCAGCAGTCAGGACGGGACACGACTAACCCACCGGCGCCCCGAGCAGTACTTC.